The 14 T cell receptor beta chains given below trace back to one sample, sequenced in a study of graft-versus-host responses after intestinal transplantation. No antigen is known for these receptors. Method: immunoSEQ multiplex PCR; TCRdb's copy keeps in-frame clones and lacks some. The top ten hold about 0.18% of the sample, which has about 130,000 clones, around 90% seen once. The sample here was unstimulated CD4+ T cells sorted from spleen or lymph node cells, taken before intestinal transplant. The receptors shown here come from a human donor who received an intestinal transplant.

CDR3 region: CASSWAPLEEQYF. The CDR3 DNA follows: TGCGCCAGCAGTTGGGCCCCCCTCGAAGAGCAGTACTTC. V is TRBV5-1 and J is TRBJ2-7; D is undetermined. Germline CDR1 reads SGHRS; CDR2 reads YFSETQ. This CDR3 contains 13 residues. V was pared by 5 bases and J by 7 bases, with 16 bases between.

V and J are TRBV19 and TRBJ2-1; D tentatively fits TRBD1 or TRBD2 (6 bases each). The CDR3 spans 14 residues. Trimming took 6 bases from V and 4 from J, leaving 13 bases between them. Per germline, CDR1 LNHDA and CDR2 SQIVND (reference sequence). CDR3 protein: CASRREGGYNEQFF. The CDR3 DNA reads TGTGCCAGTAGGAGAGAGGGGGGTTACAATGAGCAGTTCTTC.

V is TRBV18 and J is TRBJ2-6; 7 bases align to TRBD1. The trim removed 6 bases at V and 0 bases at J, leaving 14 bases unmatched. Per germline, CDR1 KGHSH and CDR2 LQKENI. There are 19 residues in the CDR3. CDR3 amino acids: CASSSLPGQTLSGANVLTF. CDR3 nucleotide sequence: TGTGCCAGCTCCTCCCTGCCGGGACAGACCCTCTCTGGGGCCAACGTCCTGACTTTC. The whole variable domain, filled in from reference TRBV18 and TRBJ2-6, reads NAGVMQNPRHLVRRRGQEARLRCSPMKGHSHVYWYRQLPEEGLKFMVYLQKENIIDESGMPKERFSAEFPKEGPSILRIQQVVRGDSAAYFCASSSLPGQTLSGANVLTFGAGSRLTVL.

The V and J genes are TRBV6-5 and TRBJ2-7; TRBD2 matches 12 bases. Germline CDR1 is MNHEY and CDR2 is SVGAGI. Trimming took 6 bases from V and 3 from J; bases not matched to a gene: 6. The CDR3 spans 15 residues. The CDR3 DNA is TGTGCCAGCAGCCCGGGACTAGCGGGCCTCTACGAGCAGTACTTC. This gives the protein CASSPGLAGLYEQYF.

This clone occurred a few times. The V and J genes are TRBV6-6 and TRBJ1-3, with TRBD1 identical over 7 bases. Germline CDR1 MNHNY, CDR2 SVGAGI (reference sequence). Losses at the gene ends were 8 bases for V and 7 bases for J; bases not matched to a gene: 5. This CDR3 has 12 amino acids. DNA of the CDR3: TGTGCCAGCTGCGTACAGGGGAACACCATATATTTT. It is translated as CASCVQGNTIYF.

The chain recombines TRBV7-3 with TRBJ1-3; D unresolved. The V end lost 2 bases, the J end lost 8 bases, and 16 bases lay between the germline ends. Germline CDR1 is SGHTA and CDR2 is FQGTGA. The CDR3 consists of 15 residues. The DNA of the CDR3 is TGTGCCAGCAGCTTAGGACGTATTGAGACGGACACCATATATTTT. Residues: CASSLGRIETDTIYF. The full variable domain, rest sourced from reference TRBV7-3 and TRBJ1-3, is GAGVSQTPSNKVTEKGKYVELRCDPISGHTALYWYRQSLGQGPEFLIYFQGTGAADDSGLPNDRFFAVRPEGSVSTLKIQRTERGDSAVYLCASSLGRIETDTIYFGEGSWLTVV.

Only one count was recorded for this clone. The CDR3 bases are TGTGCCAGCAGCCCCACACCAGGGACTAGCGGGAGGTCCTCCTACGAGCAGTACTTC. It yields the protein CASSPTPGTSGRSSYEQYF. The chain has TRBV21-1 and TRBJ2-7; the table names TRBD2, a call not compared with the DNA. TRBV21-1 is designated a pseudogene. The CDR3 is made up of 19 amino acids.

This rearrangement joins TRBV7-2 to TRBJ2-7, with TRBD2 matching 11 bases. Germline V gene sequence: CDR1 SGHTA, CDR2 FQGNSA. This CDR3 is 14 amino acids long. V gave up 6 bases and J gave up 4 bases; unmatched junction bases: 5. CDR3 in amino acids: CASRLAGGSYEQYF. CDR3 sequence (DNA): TGTGCCAGCAGGCTAGCGGGAGGTTCTTACGAGCAGTACTTC.

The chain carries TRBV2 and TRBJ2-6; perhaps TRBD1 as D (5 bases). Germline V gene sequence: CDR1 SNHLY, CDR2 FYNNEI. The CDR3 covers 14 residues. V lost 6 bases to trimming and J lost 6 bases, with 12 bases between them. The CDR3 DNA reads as TGTGCCAGCAGGTGGGGCATAGAGGCCAACGTCCTGACTTTC. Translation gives CASRWGIEANVLTF.

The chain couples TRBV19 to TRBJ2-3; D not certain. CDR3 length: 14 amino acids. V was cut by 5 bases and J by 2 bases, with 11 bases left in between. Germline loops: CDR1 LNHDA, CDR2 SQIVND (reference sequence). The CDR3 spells CASSFLVLTDTQYF. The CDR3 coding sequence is TGTGCCAGTAGTTTTCTAGTGCTCACAGATACGCAGTATTTT.

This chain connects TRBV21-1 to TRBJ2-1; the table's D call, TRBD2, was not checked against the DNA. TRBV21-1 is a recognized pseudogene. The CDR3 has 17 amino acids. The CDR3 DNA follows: TGTGCCAGCAGCGCGTCAGTAGCTACCCATTCCGACAATGAGCAGTTCTTC. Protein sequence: CASSASVATHSDNEQFF.

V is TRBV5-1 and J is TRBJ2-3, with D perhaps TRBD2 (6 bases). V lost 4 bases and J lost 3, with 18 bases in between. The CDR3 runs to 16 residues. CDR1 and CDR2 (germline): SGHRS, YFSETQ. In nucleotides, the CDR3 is TGCGCCAGCAGCCCACCGAAGTGGGGAGGAACAGATACGCAGTATTTT. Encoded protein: CASSPPKWGGTDTQYF. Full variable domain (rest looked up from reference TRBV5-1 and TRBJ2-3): KAGVTQTPRYLIKTRGQQVTLSCSPISGHRSVSWYQQTPGQGLQFLFEYFSETQRNKGNFPGRFSGRQFSNSRSEMNVSTLELGDSALYLCASSPPKWGGTDTQYFGPGTRLTVL.

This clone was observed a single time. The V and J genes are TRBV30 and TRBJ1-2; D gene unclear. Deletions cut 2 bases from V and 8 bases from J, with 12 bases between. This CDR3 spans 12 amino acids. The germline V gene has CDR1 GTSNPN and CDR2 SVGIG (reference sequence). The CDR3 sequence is CAWSTQGWGYTF. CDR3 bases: TGTGCCTGGAGTACCCAAGGTTGGGGCTACACCTTC.

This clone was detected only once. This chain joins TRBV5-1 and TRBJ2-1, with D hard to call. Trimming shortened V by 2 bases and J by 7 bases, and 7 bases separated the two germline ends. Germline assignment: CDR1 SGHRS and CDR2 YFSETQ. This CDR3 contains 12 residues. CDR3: CASSFLVNEQFF. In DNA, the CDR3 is TGCGCCAGCAGCTTCTTAGTAAATGAGCAGTTCTTC.